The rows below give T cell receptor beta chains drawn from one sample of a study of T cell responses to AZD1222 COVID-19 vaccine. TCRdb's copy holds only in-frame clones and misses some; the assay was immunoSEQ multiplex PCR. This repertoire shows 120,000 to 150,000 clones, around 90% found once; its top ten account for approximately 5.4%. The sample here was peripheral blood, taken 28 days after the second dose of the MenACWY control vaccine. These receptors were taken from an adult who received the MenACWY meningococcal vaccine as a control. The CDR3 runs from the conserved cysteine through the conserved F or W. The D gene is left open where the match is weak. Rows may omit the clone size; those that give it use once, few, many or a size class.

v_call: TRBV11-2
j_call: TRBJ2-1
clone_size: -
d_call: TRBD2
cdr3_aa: CASSLGTGLAGVNEQFF
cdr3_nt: TGTGCCAGCAGCTTAGGTACCGGACTAGCGGGAGTCAATGAGCAGTTCTTC

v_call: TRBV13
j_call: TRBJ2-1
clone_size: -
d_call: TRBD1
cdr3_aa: CASRKGGGFNEQFF
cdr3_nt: TGTGCCAGCAGGAAAGGGGGCGGTTTCAATGAGCAGTTCTTC

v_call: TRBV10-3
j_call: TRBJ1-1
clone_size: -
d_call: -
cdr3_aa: CAIRQPGDMDTEAFF
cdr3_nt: TGTGCCATCAGGCAACCCGGGGATATGGACACTGAAGCTTTCTTT

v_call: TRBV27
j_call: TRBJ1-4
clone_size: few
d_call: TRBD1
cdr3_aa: CASSLTGQEKLFF
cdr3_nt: TGTGCCAGCAGTTTAACGGGACAGGAAAAACTGTTTTTT

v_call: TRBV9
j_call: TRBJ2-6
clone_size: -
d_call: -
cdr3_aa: CASSVVRNFSGANVLTF
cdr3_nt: TGTGCCAGCAGCGTAGTCAGAAACTTCTCTGGGGCCAACGTCCTGACTTTC

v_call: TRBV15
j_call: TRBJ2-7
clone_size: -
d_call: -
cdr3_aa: CATSRGLNGYSYEQYF
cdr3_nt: TGTGCCACCAGCAGAGGCCTGAACGGTTACTCCTACGAGCAGTACTTC

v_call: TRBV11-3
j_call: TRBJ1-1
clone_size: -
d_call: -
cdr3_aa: CASSLGLVREDTEAFF
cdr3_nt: TGTGCCAGCAGCCTAGGTTTGGTACGGGAGGACACTGAAGCTTTCTTT

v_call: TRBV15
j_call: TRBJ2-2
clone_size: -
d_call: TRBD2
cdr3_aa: CATSRLRESGELFF
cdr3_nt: TGTGCCACCAGCAGACTGCGGGAGTCCGGGGAGCTGTTTTTT

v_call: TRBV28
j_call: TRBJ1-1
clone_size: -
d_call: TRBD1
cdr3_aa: CASKPGQGGTEAFF
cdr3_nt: TGTGCCAGCAAACCGGGACAGGGGGGAACTGAAGCTTTCTTT

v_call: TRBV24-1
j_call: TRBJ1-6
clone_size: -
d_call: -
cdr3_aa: CATSDRGSLGPLHF
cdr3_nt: TGTGCCACCAGTGACAGGGGCTCCCTGGGGCCCCTCCACTTT

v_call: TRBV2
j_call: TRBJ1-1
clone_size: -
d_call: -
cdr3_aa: CASSAPLTRNTEAFF
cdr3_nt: TGTGCCAGCAGCGCACCTCTGACACGGAACACTGAAGCTTTCTTT

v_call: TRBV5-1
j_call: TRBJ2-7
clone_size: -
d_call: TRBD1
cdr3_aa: CASSEGQGFYYEQYF
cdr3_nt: TGCGCCAGCAGCGAGGGACAGGGTTTTTATTACGAGCAGTACTTC

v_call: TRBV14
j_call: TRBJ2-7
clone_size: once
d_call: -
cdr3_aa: CASSQTLPTEQYF
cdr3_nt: TGTGCCAGCAGCCAAACACTACCCACCGAGCAGTACTTC

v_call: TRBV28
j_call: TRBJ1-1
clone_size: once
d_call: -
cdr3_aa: CASYGLKGTEAFF
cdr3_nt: TGTGCCAGCTACGGACTCAAGGGGACTGAAGCTTTCTTT

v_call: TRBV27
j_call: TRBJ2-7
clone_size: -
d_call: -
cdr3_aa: CASSLSLARTYEQYF
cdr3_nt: TGTGCCAGCAGTTTAAGCCTAGCGAGAACCTACGAGCAGTACTTC

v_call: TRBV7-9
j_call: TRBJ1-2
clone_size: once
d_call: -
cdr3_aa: CASSPLGGYGYTF
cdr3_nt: TGTGCCAGCAGTCCCTTAGGGGGCTATGGCTACACCTTC

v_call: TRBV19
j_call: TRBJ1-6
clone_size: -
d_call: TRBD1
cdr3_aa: CASSDRGNGNSPLHF
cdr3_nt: TGTGCCAGTAGCGACAGGGGAAACGGTAATTCACCCCTCCACTTT

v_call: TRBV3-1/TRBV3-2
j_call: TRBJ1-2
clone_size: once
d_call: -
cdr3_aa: CASSRASGGKNGYTF
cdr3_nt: TGTGCCAGCAGCCGTGCCTCGGGCGGGAAGAATGGCTACACCTTC

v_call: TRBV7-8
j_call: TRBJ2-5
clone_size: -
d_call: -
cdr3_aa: CASTPGRETQYF
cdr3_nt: TGTGCCAGCACCCCAGGCAGGGAGACCCAGTACTTC

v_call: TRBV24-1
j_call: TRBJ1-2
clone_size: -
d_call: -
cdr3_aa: CATSDPGLGYGYTF
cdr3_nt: TGTGCCACCAGTGACCCGGGACTGGGATATGGCTACACCTTC

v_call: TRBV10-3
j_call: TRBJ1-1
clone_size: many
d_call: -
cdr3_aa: CATLENTEAFF
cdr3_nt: TGTGCCACCCTCGAGAACACTGAAGCTTTCTTT

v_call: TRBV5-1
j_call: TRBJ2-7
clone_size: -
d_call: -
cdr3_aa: CASSLDGGATGNEQYF
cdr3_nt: TGCGCCAGCAGCTTGGACGGCGGCGCGACGGGGAACGAGCAGTACTTC

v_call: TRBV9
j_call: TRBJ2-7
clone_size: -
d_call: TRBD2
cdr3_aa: CASSVQPSGNHEQYF
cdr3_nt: TGTGCCAGCAGCGTCCAACCTAGCGGGAACCACGAGCAGTACTTC

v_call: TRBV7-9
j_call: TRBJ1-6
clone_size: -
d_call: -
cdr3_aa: CASSPRLEYSPLHF
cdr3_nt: TGTGCCAGCAGTCCCCGTCTCGAGTATTCACCCCTCCACTTT

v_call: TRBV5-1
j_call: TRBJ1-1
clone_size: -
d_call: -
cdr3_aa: CASSLDTGLNTEAFF
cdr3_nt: TGCGCCAGCAGCTTGGATACAGGGCTGAACACTGAAGCTTTCTTT

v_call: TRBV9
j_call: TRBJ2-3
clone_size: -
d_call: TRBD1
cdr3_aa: CASSLTGVTDTQYF
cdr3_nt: TGTGCCAGCAGCCTCACAGGGGTTACAGATACGCAGTATTTT

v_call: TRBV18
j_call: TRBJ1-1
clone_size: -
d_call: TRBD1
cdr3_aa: CASSPAQTGGVTEAFF
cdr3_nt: TGTGCCAGCTCACCAGCTCAAACAGGGGGCGTCACTGAAGCTTTCTTT